This T cell receptor beta chain was sequenced during a study of cytomegalovirus exposure and HLA in healthy donors. About the research overall: From donors who were HLA-typed, an early data release held 70 million to 90 million unique TCRs.

Remarks on this clone: The antigen remains unidentified.

This CDR3 contains 13 residues. Germline V gene data show CDR1 as MDHEN and CDR2 as SYDVKM. V gave up 7 bases and J gave up 2 bases; unmatched junction bases: 5. Study-level results: CMV serostatus was the sole immune exposure data available. Whilst most TCR sequences proved rare, a subset of public TCRs occurred across many donors. Confirmation was obtained in vitro that three CMV-associated chains are specific for CMV antigens.

60 Vbeta and 13 Jbeta primers were used in PCR. The data were produced by immunoSEQ multiplex PCR, yet TCRdb's version contains in-frame clones alone and is incomplete. This sample has more than 110,000 clones, with about 80% found just once. The genes are TRBV28 and TRBJ2-7, with 7 bases that match TRBD1. The source is a man aged 30 to 39 in good health and CMV-seropositive. The specimen was PBMCs. The CDR3 region has the DNA TGTGCCAGCACCCCGGGACAGCCCTACGAGCAGTACTTC. It encodes CASTPGQPYEQYF.